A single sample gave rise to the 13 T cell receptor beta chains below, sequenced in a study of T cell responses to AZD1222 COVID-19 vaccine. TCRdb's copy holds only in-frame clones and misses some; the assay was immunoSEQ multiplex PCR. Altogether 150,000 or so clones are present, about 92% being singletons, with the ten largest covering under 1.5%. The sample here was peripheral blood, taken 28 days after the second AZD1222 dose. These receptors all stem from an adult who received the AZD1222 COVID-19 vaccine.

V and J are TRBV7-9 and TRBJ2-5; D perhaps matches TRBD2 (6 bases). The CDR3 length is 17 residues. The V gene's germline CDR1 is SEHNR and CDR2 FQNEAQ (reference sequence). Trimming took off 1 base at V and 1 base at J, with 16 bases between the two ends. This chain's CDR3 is CASSLGRDGNFQETQYF. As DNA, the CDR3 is TGTGCCAGCAGCTTAGGGCGGGACGGAAACTTCCAAGAGACCCAGTACTTC. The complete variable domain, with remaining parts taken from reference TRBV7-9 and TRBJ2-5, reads DTGVSQNPRHKITKRGQNVTFRCDPISEHNRLYWYRQTLGQGPEFLTYFQNEAQLEKSRLLSDRFSAERPKGSFSTLEIQRTEQGDSAMYLCASSLGRDGNFQETQYFGPGTRLLVL.

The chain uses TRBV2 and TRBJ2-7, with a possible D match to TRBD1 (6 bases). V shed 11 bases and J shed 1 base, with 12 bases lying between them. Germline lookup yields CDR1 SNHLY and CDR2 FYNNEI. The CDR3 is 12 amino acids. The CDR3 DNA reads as TGTGCCGGTCAGGGGAATTCCTACGAGCAGTACTTC. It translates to CAGQGNSYEQYF.

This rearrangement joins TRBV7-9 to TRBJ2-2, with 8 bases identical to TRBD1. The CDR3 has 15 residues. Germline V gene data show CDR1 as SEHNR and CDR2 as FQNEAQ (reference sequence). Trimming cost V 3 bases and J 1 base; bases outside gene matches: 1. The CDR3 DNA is TGTGCCAGCAGCTTTGGACAGGGGAACACCGGGGAGCTGTTTTTT. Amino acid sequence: CASSFGQGNTGELFF.

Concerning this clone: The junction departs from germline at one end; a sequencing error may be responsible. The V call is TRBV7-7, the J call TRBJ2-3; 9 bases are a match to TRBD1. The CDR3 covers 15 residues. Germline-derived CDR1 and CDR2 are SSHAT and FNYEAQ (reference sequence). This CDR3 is CASSFGQGTTDTQYF. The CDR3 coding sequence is TGTGCTAGCAGCTTCGGACAGGGGACCACAGATACGCAGTATTTT.

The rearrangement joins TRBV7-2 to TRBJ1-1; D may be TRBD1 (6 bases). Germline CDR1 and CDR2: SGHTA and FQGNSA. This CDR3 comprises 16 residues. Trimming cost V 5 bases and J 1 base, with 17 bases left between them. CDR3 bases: TGTGCCAGCAGCATGTACTTGGGGGCGCAGAACACTGAAGCTTTCTTT. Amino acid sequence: CASSMYLGAQNTEAFF.

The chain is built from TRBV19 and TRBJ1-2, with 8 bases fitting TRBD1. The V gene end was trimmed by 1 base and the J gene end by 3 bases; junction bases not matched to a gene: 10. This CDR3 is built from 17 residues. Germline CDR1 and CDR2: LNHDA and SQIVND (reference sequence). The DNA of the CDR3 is TGTGCCAGTAGTATAGCGAAAATGACAGGGGAAGACTATGGCTACACCTTC. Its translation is CASSIAKMTGEDYGYTF.

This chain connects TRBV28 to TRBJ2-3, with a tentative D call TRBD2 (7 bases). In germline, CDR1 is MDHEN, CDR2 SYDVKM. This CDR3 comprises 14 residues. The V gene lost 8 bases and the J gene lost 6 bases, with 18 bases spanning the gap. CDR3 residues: CASCEGEGLDTQYF. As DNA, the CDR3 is TGTGCCAGCTGCGAGGGGGAGGGCCTCGATACGCAGTATTTT.

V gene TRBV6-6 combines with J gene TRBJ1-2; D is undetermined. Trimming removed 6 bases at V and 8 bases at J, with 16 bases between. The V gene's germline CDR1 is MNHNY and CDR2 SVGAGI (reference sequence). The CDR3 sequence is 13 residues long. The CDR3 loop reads CASSEVPSLGYTF. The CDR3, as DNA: TGTGCCAGCAGCGAGGTCCCAAGCCTAGGCTACACCTTC.

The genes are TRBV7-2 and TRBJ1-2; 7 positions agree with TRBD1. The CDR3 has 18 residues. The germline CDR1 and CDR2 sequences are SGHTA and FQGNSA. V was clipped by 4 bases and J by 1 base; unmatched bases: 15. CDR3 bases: TGTGCCAGCAGCTCCCGGGACAGCCTTGCCACCCTTAACTATGGCTACACCTTC. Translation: CASSSRDSLATLNYGYTF.

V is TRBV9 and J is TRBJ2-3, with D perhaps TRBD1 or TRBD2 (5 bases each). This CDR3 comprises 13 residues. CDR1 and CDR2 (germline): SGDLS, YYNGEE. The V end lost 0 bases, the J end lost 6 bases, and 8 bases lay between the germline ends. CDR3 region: CASSVVEGDTQYF. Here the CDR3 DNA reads TGTGCCAGCAGCGTAGTAGAGGGGGATACGCAGTATTTT.

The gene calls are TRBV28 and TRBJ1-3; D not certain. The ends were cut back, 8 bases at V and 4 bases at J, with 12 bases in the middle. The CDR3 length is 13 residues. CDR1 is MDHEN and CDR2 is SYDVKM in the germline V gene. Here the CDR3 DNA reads TGTGCCAGCCGGATCCTGGGAGGAAACACCATATATTTT. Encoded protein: CASRILGGNTIYF.

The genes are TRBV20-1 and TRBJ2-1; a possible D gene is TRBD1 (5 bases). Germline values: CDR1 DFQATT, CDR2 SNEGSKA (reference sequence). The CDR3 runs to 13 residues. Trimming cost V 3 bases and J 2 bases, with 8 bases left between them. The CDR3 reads CSASRGTYNEQFF. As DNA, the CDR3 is TGCAGTGCTAGTAGGGGAACCTACAATGAGCAGTTCTTC.

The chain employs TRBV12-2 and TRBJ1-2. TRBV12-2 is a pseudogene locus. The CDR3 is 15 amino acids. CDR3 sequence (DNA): TGTGCAAGTCGCTTTGTGGGACTACGTTCTTATGGCTACACCTTC. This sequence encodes CASRFVGLRSYGYTF.